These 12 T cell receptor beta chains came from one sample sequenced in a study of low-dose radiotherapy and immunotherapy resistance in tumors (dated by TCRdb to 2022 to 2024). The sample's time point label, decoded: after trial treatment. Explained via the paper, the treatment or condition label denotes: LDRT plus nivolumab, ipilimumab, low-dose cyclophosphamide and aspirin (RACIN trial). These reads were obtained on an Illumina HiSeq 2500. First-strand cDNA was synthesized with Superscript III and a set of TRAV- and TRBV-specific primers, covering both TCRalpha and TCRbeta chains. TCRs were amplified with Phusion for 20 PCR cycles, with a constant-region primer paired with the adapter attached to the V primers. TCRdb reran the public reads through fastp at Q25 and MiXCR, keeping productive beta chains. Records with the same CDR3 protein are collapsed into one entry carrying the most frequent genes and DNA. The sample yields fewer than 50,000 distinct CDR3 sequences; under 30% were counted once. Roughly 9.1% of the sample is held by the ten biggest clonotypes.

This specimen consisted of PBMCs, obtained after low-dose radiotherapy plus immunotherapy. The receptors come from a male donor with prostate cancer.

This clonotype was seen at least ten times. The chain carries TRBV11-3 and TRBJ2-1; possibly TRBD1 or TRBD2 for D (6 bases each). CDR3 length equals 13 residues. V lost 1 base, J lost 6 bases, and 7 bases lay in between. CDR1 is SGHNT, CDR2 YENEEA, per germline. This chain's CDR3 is CASSLAGANEQFF. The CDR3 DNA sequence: TGTGCCAGCAGCTTAGCGGGGGCCAATGAGCAGTTCTTC. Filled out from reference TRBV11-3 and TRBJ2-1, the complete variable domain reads EAGVVQSPRYKIIEKKQPVAFWCNPISGHNTLYWYLQNLGQGPELLIRYENEEAVDDSQLPKDRFSAERLKGVDSTLKIQPAELGDSAVYLCASSLAGANEQFFGPGTRLTVL.

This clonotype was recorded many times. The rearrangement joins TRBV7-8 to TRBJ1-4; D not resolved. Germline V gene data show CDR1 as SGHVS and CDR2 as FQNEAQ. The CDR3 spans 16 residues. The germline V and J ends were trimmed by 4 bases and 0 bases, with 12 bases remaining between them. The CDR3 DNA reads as TGTGCCAGCAGCTCCGGACGGACTGCAACTAATGAAAAACTGTTTTTT. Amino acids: CASSSGRTATNEKLFF.

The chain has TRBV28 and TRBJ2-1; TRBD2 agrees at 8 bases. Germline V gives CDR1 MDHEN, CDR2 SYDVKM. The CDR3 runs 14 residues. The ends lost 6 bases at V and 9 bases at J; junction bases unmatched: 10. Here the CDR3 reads CASSPGGGSVEQFF. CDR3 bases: TGTGCCAGCAGCCCGGGGGGGGGTTCGGTTGAGCAGTTCTTC. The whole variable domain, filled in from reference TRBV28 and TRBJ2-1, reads DVKVTQSSRYLVKRTGEKVFLECVQDMDHENMFWYRQDPGLGLRLIYFSYDVKMKEKGDIPEGYSVSREKKERFSLILESASTNQTSMYLCASSPGGGSVEQFFGPGTRLTVL.

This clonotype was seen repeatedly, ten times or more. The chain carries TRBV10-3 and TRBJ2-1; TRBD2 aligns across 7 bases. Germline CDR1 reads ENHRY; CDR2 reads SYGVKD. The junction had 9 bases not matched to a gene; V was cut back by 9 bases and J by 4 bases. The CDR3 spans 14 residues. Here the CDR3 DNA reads TGTGCCATTTCTGCGGGAGTAGTATACAATGAGCAGTTCTTC. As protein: CAISAGVVYNEQFF.

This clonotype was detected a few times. This CDR3 is CASSLRAQPYEQYF. The CDR3 DNA follows: TGTGCCAGCAGTCTCCGGGCCCAGCCCTACGAGCAGTACTTC. V is TRBV12-3 or TRBV12-4 and J is TRBJ2-7; no reliable D call. This CDR3 is 14 amino acids long. The germline V and J ends were trimmed by 5 bases and 2 bases, with 13 bases remaining between them.

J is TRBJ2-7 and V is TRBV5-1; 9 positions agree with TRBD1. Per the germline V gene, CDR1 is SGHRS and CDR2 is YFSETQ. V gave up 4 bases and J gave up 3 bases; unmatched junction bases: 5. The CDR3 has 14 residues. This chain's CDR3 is CASSEMTGGYEQYF. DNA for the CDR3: TGCGCCAGCAGCGAAATGACAGGGGGCTACGAGCAGTACTTC.

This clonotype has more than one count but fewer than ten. The CDR3 nucleotides are TGTGCCAGCAGTGACACCACAGATACGCAGTATTTT. Amino acids: CASSDTTDTQYF. The gene calls are TRBV12-3 or TRBV12-4 and TRBJ2-3; D gene unclear. The CDR3 contains 12 residues. The V gene lost 5 bases and the J gene lost 2 bases, with 5 bases spanning the gap.

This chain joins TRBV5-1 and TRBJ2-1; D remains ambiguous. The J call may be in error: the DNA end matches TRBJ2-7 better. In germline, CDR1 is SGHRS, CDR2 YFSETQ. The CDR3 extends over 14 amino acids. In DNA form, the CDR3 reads TGCGCCAGCAGCCCCCGGTCCGACTCCTACGAGCAGTACTTC. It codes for CASSPRSDSYEQYF.

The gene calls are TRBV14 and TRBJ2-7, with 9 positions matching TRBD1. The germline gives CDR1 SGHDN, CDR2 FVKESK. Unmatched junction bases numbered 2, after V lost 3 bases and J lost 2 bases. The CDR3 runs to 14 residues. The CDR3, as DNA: TGTGCCAGCAGCCAGGGGGACAGGGCCTACGAGCAGTACTTC. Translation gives CASSQGDRAYEQYF.

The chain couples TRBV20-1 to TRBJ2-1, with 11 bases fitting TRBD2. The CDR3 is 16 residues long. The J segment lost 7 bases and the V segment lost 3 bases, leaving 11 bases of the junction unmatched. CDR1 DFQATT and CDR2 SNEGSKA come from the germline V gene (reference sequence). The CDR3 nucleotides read TGCAGTGCTAGTACCACGATTAGCGGGAGGGTGAATGAGCAGTTCTTC. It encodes CSASTTISGRVNEQFF.

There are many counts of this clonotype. Here the CDR3 DNA reads TGTGCCAGCAGTTTAGTCAGGAGACCAGATACGCAGTATTTT. Protein sequence: CASSLVRRPDTQYF. The chain carries TRBV12-3 or TRBV12-4 and TRBJ2-3; D is unclear. The length of the CDR3 is 14 residues. V was clipped by 1 base and J by 4 bases, with 9 bases between them.

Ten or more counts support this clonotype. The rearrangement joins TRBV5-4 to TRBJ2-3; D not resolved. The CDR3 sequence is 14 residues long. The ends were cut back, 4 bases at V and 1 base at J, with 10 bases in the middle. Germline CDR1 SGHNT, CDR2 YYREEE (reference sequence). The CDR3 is CASSPSGGTDTQYF. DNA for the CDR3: TGTGCCAGCAGCCCAAGTGGCGGCACAGATACGCAGTATTTT.